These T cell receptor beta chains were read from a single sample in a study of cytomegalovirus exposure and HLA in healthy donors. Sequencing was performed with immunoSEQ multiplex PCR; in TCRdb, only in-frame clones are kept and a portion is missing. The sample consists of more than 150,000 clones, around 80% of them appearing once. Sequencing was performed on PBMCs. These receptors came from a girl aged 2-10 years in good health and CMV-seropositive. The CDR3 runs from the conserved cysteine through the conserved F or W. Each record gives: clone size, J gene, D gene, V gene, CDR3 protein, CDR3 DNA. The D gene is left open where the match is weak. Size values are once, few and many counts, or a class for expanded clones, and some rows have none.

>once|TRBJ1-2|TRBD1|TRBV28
CASRHGTVGYTF
TGTGCCAGCAGACATGGGACAGTTGGCTACACCTTC
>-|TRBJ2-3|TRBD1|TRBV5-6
CASSLRTGEADTQYF
TGTGCCAGCAGCTTACGGACAGGGGAAGCAGATACGCAGTATTTT
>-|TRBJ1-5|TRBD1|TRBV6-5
CASSGDRGRQPQHF
TGTGCCAGCAGTGGGGACAGGGGGCGTCAGCCCCAGCATTTT
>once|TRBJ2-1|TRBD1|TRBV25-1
CAPTRGRTGAGAFF
TGTGCTCCTACACGCGGCAGGACAGGAGCCGGAGCGTTCTTC
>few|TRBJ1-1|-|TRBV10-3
CAIKGRGNTEAFF
TGTGCCATCAAGGGCCGGGGGAACACTGAAGCTTTCTTT
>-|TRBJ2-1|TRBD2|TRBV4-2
CASGVRGGGVNEQFF
TGTGCCAGCGGGGTCCGGGGGGGAGGGGTCAATGAGCAGTTCTTC
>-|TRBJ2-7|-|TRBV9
CASSVFSGDSYEQYF
TGTGCCAGCAGCGTTTTTAGCGGCGACTCCTACGAGCAGTACTTC
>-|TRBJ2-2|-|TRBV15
CATARGGNTGELFF
TGTGCCACCGCGAGGGGAGGAAACACCGGGGAGCTGTTTTTT
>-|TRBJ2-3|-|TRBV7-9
CSSSLAYF
TGTTCCAGCAGCTTGGCGTATTTT
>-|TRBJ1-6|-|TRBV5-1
CASSLLPRGADNSPLHF
TGCGCCAGCAGCTTGCTTCCCAGGGGTGCTGATAATTCACCCCTCCACTTT
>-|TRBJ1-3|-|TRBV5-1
CASSLDGSGLGGNTIYF
TGCGCCAGCAGCTTGGATGGGTCAGGGCTTGGCGGAAACACCATATATTTT
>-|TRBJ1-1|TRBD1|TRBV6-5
CASSWETGSYTEAFF
TGTGCCAGCAGTTGGGAGACAGGGTCGTACACTGAAGCTTTCTTT
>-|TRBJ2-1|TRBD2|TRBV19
CASSPTSGSRHNEQFF
TGTGCCAGTAGTCCAACTAGCGGGAGTAGGCACAATGAGCAGTTCTTC
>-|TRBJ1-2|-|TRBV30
CAFQGLKGYTF
TGTGCCTTCCAGGGACTTAAGGGCTACACCTTC
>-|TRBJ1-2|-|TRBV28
CASSSPGDYGYTF
TGTGCCAGCAGTTCCCCGGGGGACTATGGCTACACCTTC
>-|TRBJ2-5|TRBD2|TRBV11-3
CASSPGGDQETQYF
TGTGCCAGCAGTCCCGGGGGGGACCAAGAGACCCAGTACTTC
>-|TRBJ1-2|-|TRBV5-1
CASSLGGKGYTF
TGCGCCAGCAGCTTGGGAGGGAAAGGCTACACCTTC
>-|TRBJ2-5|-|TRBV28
CASSSSGVGTQYF
TGTGCCAGCAGCTCATCGGGGGTCGGGACCCAGTACTTC
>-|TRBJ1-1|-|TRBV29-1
CSGGGRTFTEAFF
TGCAGCGGGGGGGGCCGAACGTTCACTGAAGCTTTCTTT
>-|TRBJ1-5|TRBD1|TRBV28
CASSLAGQDHQPQHF
TGTGCCAGCAGTTTAGCGGGACAGGATCATCAGCCCCAGCATTTT
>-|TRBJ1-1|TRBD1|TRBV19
CASSSWTGNTEAFF
TGTGCCAGTAGTTCCTGGACAGGGAACACTGAAGCTTTCTTT
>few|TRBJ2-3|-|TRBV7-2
CASSLVALEGTQYF
TGTGCCAGCAGCTTAGTCGCCCTAGAGGGTACGCAGTATTTT
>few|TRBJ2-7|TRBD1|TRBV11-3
CASSSETGQGEQYF
TGTGCCAGCAGCTCCGAAACTGGACAGGGCGAGCAGTACTTC
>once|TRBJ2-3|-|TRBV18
CASSYEDSPSSTDTQYF
TGTGCCAGCTCGTACGAGGACTCACCTTCTAGCACAGATACGCAGTATTTT
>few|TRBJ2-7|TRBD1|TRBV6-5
CASSYSIGQASYEQYF
TGTGCCAGCAGTTACTCGATTGGACAGGCCTCTTACGAGCAGTACTTC
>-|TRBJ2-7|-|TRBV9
CASSPLGGTIYEQYF
TGTGCCAGCAGCCCCCTGGGCGGGACCATTTACGAGCAGTACTTC
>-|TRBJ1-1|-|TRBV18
CASSPLDEVGGGRSTEAFF
TGTGCCAGCTCACCACTCGACGAAGTTGGGGGGGGCCGAAGCACTGAAGCTTTCTTT
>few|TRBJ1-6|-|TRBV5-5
CASQRGIGYSPLHF
TGTGCCAGCCAGCGGGGGATCGGATATTCACCCCTCCACTTT
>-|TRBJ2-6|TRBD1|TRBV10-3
CAIKGSRGLSFSGANVLTF
TGTGCCATCAAAGGGTCCAGGGGGCTATCCTTCTCTGGGGCCAACGTCCTGACTTTC
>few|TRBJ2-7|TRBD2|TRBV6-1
CATQTSGGYEQYF
TGTGCCACCCAGACTAGCGGGGGCTACGAGCAGTACTTC
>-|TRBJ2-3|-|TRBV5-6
CASSTATGMQYF
TGTGCCAGCAGCACCGCCACAGGGATGCAGTATTTT
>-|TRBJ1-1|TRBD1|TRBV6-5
CASSYSGRGTEAFF
TGTGCCAGCAGTTACTCGGGCAGGGGGACTGAAGCTTTCTTT
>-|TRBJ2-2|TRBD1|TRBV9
CASSVESGDRGFAGELFF
TGTGCCAGCAGCGTAGAGTCAGGGGACAGGGGGTTTGCCGGGGAGCTGTTTTTT
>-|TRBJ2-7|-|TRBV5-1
CASSFGGDYEQYF
TGCGCCAGCAGCTTCGGCGGGGACTACGAGCAGTACTTC
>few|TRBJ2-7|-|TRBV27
CASSPRDTPEQYF
TGTGCCAGCAGTCCGAGGGACACCCCAGAGCAGTACTTC
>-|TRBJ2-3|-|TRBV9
CASSVAGAHTDTQYF
TGTGCCAGCAGCGTAGCAGGGGCCCACACAGATACGCAGTATTTT
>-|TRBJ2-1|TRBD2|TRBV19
CASNPSGVIHNEQFF
TGTGCCAGTAATCCTAGCGGGGTGATTCACAATGAGCAGTTCTTC
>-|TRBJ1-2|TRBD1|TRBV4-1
CASSQTPQGEGGYTF
TGCGCCAGCAGCCAAACCCCCCAGGGGGAAGGCGGCTACACCTTC
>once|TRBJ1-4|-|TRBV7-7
CASSPGGISEKLFF
TGTGCTAGCAGCCCGGGGGGAATCAGTGAAAAACTGTTTTTT
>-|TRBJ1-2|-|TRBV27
CASSLFAGANYGYTF
TGTGCCAGCAGTTTATTCGCGGGGGCTAACTATGGCTACACCTTC
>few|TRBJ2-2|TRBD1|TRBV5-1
CASSLRSGQGSGELFF
TGCGCCAGCAGCTTGAGGTCCGGACAGGGATCCGGGGAGCTGTTTTTT
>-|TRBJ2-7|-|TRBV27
CASSSDPGGDWAFYEQYF
TGTGCCAGCAGTTCCGACCCGGGCGGGGACTGGGCGTTCTACGAGCAGTACTTC
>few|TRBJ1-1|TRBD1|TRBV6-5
CASSKTGEDTEAFF
TGTGCCAGCAGTAAGACAGGGGAGGACACTGAAGCTTTCTTT
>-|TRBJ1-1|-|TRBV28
CASRETVEAFF
TGTGCCAGCAGGGAGACAGTTGAAGCTTTCTTT
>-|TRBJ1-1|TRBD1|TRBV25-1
CASSEGTGVAQRTEAFF
TGTGCCAGCAGTGAAGGAACAGGGGTCGCCCAGCGCACTGAAGCTTTCTTT
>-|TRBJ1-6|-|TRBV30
CAWSPSENSPLHF
TGTGCCTGGAGCCCCTCCGAGAATTCACCCCTCCACTTT
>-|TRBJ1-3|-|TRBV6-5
CASSYRTTRSGNTIYF
TGTGCCAGCAGTTACAGGACAACCCGCTCTGGAAACACCATATATTTT
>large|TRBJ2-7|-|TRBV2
CASSEPRREPYEQYF
TGTGCCAGCAGTGAGCCCCGCCGGGAGCCCTACGAGCAGTACTTC
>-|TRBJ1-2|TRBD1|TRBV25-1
CASSEWGTGRTHYGYTF
TGTGCCAGCAGTGAATGGGGGACAGGTCGGACTCACTATGGCTACACCTTC
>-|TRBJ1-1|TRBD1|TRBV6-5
CASSEGTGRTEAFF
TGTGCCAGCAGTGAAGGGACAGGGCGAACTGAAGCTTTCTTT
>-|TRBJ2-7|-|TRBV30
CAWSALLGTGEQYF
TGTGCCTGGAGTGCGTTACTAGGGACTGGGGAGCAGTACTTC
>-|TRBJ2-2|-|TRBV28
CASSFRTGELFF
TGTGCCAGCAGTTTCAGGACCGGGGAGCTGTTTTTT
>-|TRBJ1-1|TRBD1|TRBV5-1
CASSQSPGQGVTTEAFF
TGCGCCAGCAGTCAAAGTCCGGGACAGGGGGTTACCACTGAAGCTTTCTTT
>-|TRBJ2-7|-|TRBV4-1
CASSQEMAGYYEQYF
TGCGCCAGCAGCCAAGAAATGGCAGGTTACTACGAGCAGTACTTC
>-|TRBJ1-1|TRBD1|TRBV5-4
CASSQDRVTMNTEAFF
TGTGCCAGCAGCCAGGACAGGGTGACCATGAACACTGAAGCTTTCTTT
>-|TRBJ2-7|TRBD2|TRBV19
CATEPRGTSRPYEQYF
TGTGCCACGGAACCCCGGGGGACTAGCAGGCCCTACGAGCAGTACTTC
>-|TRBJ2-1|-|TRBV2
CASRGGWGWSNEQFF
TGTGCCAGCAGGGGGGGATGGGGATGGAGCAATGAGCAGTTCTTC